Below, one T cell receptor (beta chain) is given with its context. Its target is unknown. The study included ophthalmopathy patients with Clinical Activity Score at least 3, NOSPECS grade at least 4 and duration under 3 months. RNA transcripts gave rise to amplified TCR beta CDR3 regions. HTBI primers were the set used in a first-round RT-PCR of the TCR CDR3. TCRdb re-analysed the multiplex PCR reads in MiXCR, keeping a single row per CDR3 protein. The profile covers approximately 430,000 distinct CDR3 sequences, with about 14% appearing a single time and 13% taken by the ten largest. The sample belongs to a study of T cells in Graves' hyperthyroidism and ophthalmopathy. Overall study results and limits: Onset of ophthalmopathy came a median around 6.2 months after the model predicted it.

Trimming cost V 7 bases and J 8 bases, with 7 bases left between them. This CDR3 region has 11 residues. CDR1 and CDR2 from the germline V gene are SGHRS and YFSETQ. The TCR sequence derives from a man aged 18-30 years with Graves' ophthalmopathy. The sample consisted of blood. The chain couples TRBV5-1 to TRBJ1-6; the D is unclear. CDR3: CASGPDSPLHF. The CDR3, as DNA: TGCGCCAGCGGCCCGGATTCACCCCTCCACTTT.